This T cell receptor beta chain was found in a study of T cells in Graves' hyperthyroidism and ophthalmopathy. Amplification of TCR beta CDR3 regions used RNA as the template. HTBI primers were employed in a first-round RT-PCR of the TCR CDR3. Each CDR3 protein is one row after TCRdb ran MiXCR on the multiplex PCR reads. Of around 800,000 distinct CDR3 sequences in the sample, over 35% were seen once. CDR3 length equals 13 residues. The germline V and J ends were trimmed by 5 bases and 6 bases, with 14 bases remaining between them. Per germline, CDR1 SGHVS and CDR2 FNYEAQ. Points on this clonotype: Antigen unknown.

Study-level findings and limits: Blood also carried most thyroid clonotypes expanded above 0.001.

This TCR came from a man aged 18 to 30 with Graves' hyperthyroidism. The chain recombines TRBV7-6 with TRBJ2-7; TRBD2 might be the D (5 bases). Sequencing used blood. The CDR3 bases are TGTGCCAGCAGCCCCTCCGGGAATTTCGAGCAGTACTTC. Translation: CASSPSGNFEQYF.